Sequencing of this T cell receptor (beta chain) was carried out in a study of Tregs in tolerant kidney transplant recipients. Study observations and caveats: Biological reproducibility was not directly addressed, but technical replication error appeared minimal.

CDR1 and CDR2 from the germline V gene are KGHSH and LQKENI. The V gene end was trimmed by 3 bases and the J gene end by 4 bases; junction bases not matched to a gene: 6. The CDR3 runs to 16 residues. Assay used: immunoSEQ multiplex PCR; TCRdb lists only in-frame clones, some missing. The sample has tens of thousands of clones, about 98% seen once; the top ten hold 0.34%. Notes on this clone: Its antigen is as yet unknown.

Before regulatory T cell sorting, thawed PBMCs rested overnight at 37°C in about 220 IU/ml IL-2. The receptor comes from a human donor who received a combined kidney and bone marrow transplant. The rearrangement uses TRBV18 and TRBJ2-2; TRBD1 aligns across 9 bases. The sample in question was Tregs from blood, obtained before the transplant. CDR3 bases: TGTGCCAGCTCACCCCGAACGACAGGGGGCACCGGGGAGCTGTTTTTT. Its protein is CASSPRTTGGTGELFF.